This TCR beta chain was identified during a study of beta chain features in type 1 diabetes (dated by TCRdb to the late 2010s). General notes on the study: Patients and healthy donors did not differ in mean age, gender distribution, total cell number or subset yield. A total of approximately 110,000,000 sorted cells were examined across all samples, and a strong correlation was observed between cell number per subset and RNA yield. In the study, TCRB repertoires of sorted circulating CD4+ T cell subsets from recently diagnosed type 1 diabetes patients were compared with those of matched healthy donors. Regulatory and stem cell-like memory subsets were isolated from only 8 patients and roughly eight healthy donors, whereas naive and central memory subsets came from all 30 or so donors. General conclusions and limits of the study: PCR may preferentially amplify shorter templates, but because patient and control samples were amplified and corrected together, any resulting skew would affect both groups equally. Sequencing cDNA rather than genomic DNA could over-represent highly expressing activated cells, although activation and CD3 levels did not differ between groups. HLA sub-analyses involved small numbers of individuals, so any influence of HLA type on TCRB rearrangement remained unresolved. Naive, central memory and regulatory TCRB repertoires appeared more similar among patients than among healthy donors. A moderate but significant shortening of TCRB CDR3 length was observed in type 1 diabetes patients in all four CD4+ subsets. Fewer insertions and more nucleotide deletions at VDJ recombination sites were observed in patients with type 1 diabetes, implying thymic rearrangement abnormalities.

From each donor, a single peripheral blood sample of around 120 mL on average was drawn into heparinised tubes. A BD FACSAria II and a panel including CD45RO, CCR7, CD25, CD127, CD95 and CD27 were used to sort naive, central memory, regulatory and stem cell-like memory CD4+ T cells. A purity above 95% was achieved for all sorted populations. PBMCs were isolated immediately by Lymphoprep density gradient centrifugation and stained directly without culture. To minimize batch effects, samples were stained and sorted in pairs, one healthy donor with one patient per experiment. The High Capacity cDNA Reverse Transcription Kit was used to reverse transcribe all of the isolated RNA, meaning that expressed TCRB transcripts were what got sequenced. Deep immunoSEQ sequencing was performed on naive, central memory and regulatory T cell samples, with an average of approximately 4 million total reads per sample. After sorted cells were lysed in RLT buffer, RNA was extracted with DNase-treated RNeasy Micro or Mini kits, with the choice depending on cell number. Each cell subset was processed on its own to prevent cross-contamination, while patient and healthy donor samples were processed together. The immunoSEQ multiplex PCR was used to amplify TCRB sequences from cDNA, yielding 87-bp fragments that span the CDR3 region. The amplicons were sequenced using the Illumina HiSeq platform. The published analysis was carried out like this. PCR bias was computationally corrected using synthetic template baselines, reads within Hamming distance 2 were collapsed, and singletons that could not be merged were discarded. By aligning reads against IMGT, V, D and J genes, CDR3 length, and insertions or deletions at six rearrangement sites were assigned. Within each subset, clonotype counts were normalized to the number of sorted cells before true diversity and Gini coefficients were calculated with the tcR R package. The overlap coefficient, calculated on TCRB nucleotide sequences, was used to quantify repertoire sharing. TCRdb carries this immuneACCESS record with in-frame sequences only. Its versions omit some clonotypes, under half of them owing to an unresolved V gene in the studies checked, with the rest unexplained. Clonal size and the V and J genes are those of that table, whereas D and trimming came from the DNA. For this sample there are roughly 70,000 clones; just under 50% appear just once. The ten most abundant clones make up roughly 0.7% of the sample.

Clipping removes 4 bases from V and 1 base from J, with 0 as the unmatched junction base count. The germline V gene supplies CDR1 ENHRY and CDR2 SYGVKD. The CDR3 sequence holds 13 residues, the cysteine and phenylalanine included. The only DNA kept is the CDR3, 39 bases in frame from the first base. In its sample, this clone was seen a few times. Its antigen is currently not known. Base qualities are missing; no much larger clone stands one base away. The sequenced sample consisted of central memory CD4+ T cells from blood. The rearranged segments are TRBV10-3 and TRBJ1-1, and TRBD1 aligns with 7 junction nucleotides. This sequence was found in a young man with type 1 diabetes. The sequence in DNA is TGTGCCATCAGTGGGACAGGGAACACTGAAGCTTTCTTT. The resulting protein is CAISGTGNTEAFF.